This T cell receptor (beta chain) derives from a study of control samples from healthy donors and cancer patients. The germline gives CDR1 SQVTM, CDR2 ANQGSEA. Unmatched junction bases numbered 20, after V lost 8 bases and J lost 6 bases. CDR3 length: 16 amino acids. This table comes from immunoSEQ multiplex PCR, and its TCRdb copy is limited to in-frame clones, with some not included. The data hold 70,000 to 85,000 clones, with 84% observed a single time. Source material: PBMCs. The source is a man in his sixties with head and neck cancer. This chain uses TRBV29-1 with TRBJ2-3, with 7 positions matching TRBD1. The CDR3 loop is CSLVPYDRVEGDTQYF. The CDR3 bases are TGCAGCTTAGTACCCTACGACAGGGTGGAAGGGGATACGCAGTATTTT.